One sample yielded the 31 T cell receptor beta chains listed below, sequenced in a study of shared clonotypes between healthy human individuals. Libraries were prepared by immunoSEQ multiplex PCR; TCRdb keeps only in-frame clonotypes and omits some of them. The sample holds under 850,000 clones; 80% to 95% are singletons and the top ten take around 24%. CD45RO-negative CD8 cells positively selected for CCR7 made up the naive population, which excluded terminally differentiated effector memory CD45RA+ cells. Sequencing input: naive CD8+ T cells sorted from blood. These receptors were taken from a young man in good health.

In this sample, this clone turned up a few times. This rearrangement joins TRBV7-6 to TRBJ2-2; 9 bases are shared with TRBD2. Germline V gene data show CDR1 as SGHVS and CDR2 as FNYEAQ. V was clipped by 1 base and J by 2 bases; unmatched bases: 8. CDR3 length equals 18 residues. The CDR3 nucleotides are TGTGCCAGCAGCTTAGATATCGCTAGCGGGATTAACACCGGGGAGCTGTTTTTT. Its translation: CASSLDIASGINTGELFF.

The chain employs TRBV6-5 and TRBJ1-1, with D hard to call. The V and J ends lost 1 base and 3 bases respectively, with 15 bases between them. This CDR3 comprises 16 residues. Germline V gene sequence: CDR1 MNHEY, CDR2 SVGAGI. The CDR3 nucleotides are TGTGCCAGCAGTTACTATCCAAAGGGATATGACACTGAAGCTTTCTTT. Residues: CASSYYPKGYDTEAFF.

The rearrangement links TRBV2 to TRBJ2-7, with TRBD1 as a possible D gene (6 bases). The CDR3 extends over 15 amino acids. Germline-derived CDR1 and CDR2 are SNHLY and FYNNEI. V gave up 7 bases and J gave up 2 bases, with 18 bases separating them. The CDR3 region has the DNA TGTGCCAGCATCGGGCAGGGGAAGGGCACCTACGAGCAGTACTTC. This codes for CASIGQGKGTYEQYF. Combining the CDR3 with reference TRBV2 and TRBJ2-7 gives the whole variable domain EPEVTQTPSHQVTQMGQEVILRCVPISNHLYFYWYRQILGQKVEFLVSFYNNEISEKSEIFDDQFSVERPDGSNFTLKIRSTKLEDSAMYFCASIGQGKGTYEQYFGPGTRLTVT.

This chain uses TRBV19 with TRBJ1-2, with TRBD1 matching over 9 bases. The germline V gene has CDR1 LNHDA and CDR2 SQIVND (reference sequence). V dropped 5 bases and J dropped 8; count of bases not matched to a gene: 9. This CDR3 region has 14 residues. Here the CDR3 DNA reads TGTGCCAGTAGTGTAACCCCGGGACAGGGAGGCTACACCTTC. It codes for CASSVTPGQGGYTF.

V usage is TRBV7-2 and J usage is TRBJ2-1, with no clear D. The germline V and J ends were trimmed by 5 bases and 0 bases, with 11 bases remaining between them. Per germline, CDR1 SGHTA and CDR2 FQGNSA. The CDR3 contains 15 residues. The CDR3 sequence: CASSVSPSSYNEQFF. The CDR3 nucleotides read TGTGCCAGCAGCGTTTCTCCCTCCTCCTACAATGAGCAGTTCTTC.

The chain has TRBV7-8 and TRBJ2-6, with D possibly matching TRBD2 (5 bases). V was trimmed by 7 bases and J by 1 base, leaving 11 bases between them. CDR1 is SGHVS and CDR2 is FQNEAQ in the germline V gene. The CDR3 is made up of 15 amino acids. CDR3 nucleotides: TGTGCCAGCACCCGGAGGATGTCTGGGGCCAACGTCCTGACTTTC. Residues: CASTRRMSGANVLTF.

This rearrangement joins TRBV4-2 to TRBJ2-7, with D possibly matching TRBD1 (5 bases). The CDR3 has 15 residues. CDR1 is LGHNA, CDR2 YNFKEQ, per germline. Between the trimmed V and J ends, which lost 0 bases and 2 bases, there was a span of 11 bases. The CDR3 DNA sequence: TGTGCCAGCAGCCAAGATTTGGACAACCCCTACGAGCAGTACTTC. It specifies CASSQDLDNPYEQYF.

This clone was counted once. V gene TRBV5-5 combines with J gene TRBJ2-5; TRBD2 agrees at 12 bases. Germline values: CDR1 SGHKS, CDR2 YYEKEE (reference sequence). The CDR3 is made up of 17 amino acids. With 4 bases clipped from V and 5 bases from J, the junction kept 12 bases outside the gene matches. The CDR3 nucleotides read TGTGCCAGCAGCCTCGGGACTAGCGGGCCTCGGGTCGAGACCCAGTACTTC. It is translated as CASSLGTSGPRVETQYF. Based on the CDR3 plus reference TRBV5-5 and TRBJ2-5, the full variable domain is DAGVTQSPTHLIKTRGQQVTLRCSPISGHKSVSWYQQVLGQGPQFIFQYYEKEERGRGNFPDRFSARQFPNYSSELNVNALLLGDSALYLCASSLGTSGPRVETQYFGPGTRLLVL.

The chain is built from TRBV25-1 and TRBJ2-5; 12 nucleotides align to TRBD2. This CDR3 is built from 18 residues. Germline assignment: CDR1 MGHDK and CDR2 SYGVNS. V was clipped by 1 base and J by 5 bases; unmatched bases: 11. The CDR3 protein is CASSELSPSGRAGETQYF. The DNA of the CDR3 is TGTGCCAGCAGTGAATTGAGTCCTAGCGGGAGGGCCGGGGAGACCCAGTACTTC.

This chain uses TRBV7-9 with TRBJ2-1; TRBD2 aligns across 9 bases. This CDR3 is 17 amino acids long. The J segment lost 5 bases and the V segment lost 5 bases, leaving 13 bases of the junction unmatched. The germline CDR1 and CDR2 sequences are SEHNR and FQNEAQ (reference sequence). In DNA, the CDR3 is TGTGCCAGCAGCCATCCGTGGGCGGGAGGGCCAGACAATGAGCAGTTCTTC. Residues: CASSHPWAGGPDNEQFF.

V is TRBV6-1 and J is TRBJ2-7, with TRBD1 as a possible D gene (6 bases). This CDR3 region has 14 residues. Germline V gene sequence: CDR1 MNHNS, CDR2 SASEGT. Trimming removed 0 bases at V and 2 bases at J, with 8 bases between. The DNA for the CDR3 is TGTGCCAGCAGTGAAGCTACAGGGCCCTACGAGCAGTACTTC. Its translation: CASSEATGPYEQYF.

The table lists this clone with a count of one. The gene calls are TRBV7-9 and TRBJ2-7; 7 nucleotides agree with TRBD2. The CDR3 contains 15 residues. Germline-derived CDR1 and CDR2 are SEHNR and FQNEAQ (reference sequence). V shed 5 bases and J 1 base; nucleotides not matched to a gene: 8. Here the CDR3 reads CASSPPSGGSYEQYF. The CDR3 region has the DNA TGTGCCAGCAGCCCCCCTAGCGGAGGGTCCTACGAGCAGTACTTC.

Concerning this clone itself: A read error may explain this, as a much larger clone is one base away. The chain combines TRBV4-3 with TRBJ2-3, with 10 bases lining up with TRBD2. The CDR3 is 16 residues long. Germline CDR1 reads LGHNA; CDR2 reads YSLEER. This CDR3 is CTSSQAPSGSTDTQYF. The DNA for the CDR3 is TGCACCAGCAGCCAAGCTCCTAGCGGGAGTACAGATACGCAGTATTTT.

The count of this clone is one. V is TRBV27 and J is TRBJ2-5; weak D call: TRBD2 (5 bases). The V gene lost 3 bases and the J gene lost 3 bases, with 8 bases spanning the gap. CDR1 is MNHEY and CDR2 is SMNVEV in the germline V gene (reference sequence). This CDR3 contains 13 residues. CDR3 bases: TGTGCCAGCAGTTTCGGGAATGAAGAGACCCAGTACTTC. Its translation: CASSFGNEETQYF.

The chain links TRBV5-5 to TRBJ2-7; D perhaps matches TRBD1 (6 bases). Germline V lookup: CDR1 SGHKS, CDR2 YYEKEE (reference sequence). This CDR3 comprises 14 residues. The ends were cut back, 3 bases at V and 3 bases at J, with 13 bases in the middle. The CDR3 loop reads CASSSGTFIYEQYF. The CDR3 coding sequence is TGTGCCAGCAGCTCCGGGACATTTATCTACGAGCAGTACTTC.

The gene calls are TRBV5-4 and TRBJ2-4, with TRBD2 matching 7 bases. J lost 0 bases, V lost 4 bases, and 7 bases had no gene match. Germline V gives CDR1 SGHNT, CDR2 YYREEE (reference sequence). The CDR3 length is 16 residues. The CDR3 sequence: CASSLGTNEAKNIQYF. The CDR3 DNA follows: TGTGCCAGCAGCCTGGGGACTAACGAAGCCAAAAACATTCAGTACTTC. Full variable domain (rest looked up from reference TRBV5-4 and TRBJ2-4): ETGVTQSPTHLIKTRGQQVTLRCSSQSGHNTVSWYQQALGQGPQFIFQYYREEENGRGNFPPRFSGLQFPNYSSELNVNALELDDSALYLCASSLGTNEAKNIQYFGAGTRLSVL.

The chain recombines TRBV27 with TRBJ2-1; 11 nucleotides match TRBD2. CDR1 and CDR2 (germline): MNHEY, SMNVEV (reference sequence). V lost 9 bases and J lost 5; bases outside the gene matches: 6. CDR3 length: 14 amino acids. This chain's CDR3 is CASSSGRLNNEQFF. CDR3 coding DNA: TGTGCCAGTTCTAGCGGGAGGCTTAACAATGAGCAGTTCTTC.

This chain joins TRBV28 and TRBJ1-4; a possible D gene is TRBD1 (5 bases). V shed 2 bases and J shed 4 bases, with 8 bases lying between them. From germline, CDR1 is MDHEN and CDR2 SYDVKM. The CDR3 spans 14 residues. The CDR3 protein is CASSLRDGNEKLFF. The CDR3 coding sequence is TGTGCCAGCAGTTTACGGGACGGTAATGAAAAACTGTTTTTT.

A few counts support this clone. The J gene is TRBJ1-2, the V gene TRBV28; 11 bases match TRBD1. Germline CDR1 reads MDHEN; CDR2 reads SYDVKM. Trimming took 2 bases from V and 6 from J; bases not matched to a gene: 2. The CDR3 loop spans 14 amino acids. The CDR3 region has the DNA TGTGCCAGCAGTTTAGGGACAGGGGGAGATGGCTACACCTTC. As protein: CASSLGTGGDGYTF.

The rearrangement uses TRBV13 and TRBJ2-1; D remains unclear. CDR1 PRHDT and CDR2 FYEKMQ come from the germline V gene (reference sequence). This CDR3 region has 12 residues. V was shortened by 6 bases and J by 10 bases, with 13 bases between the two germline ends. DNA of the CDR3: TGTGCCAGCAGTACCCGGCCCTTGGAGCAGTTCTTC. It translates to CASSTRPLEQFF.

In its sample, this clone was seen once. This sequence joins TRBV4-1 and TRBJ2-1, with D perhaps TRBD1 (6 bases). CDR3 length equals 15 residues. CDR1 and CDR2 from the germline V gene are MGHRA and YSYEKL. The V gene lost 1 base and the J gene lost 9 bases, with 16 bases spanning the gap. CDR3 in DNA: TGCGCCAGCAGCCAAGTAAGTCAGGGGTCGGGTGAGCAGTTCTTC. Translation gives CASSQVSQGSGEQFF.

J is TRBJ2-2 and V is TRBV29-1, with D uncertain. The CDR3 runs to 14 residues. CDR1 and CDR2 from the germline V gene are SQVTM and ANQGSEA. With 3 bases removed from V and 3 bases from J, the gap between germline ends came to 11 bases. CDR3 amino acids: CSVDRRRDTGELFF. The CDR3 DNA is TGCAGCGTTGATCGGCGACGGGACACCGGGGAGCTGTTTTTT.

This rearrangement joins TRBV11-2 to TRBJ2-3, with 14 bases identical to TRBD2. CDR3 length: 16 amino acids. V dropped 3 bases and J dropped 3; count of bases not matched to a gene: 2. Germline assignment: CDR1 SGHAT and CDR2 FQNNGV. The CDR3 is CASSFGLAGGTDTQYF. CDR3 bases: TGTGCCAGCAGCTTTGGACTAGCGGGAGGTACAGATACGCAGTATTTT.

CDR3 in DNA: TGTGCCAGCAGCTCTGGACCGATCAGCTCCTACGAGCAGTACTTC. Amino acids: CASSSGPISSYEQYF. This chain joins TRBV7-2 and TRBJ2-7; D is unresolved. The V and J ends lost 4 bases and 0 bases respectively, with 13 bases between them. The CDR3 is 15 amino acids. From germline, CDR1 is SGHTA and CDR2 FQGNSA.

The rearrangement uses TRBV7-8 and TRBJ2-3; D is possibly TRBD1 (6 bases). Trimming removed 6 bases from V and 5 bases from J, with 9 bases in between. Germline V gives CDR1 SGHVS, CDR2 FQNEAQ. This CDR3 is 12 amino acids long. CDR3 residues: CASSVGGDTQYF. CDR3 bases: TGTGCCAGCAGTGTAGGGGGAGATACGCAGTATTTT.

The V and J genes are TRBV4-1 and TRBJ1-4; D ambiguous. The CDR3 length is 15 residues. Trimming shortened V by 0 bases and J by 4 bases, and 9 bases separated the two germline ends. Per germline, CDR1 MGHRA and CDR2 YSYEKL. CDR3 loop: CASSQDSKINEKLFF. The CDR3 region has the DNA TGCGCCAGCAGCCAAGATTCCAAGATTAATGAAAAACTGTTTTTT.

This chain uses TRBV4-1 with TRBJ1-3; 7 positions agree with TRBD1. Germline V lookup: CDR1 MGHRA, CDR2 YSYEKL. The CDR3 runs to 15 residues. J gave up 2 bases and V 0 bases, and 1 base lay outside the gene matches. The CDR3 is CASSQERGPGNTIYF. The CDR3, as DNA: TGCGCCAGCAGCCAAGAGAGGGGGCCTGGAAACACCATATATTTT.

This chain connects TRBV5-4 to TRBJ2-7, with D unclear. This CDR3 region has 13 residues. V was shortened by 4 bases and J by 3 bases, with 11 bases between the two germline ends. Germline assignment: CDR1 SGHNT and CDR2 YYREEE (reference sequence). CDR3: CASSGPGYYEQYF. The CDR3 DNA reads TGTGCCAGCAGCGGACCGGGCTACTACGAGCAGTACTTC.

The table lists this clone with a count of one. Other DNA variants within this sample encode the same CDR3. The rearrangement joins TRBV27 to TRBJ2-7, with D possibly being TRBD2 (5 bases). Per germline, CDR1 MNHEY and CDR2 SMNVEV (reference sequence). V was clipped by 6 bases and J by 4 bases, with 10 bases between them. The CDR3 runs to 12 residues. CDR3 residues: CASSLTGYEQYF. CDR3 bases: TGTGCCAGCAGCTTAACGGGGTACGAGCAGTACTTC.

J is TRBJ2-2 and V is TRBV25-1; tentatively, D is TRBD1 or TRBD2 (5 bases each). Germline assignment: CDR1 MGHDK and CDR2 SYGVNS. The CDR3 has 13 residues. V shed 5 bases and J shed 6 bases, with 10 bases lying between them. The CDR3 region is CASSTTGPGELFF. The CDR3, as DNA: TGTGCCAGCAGTACCACGGGGCCCGGGGAGCTGTTTTTT. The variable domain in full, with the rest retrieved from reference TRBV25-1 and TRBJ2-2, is EADIYQTPRYLVIGTGKKITLECSQTMGHDKMYWYQQDPGMELHLIHYSYGVNSTEKGDLSSESTVSRIRTEHFPLTLESARPSHTSQYLCASSTTGPGELFFGEGSRLTVL.

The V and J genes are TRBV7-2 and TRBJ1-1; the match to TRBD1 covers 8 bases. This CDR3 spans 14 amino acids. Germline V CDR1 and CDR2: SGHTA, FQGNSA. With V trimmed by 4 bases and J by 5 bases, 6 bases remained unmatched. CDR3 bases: TGTGCCAGCAGCTCCAGGGGGCAAGGGACTGAAGCTTTCTTT. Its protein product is CASSSRGQGTEAFF.